This T cell receptor beta chain was obtained from a study of blood T cell repertoires in COVID-19. The ends were cut back, 7 bases at V and 7 bases at J, with 14 bases in the middle. Germline loops: CDR1 MDHEN, CDR2 SYDVKM. This CDR3 contains 13 residues. Assay used: immunoSEQ multiplex PCR; TCRdb lists only in-frame clones, some missing. The table has 250,000 to 350,000 clones, under 95% seen once. Sequencing was carried out using PBMCs or T cells enriched from blood (not recorded which). This clonotype was obtained from a woman aged 25 to 39 who had recovered from COVID-19. This rearrangement joins TRBV28 to TRBJ1-5, with D tentatively TRBD1 (5 bases). The CDR3 spells CASTWRGGQPQHF. In nucleotides, the CDR3 is TGTGCCAGCACTTGGCGGGGCGGCCAGCCCCAGCATTTT.